Included here is one T cell receptor (beta chain) sequence, with context. Time point meaning: patch test 1, 2 weeks after DPC sensitization. Treatment: therapeutic diphenylcyclopropenone sensitization with weekly scalp DPC. Germline CDR1 reads SGHRS; CDR2 reads YFSETQ. The CDR3 sequence is 17 residues long. Deletions cut 1 base from V and 8 bases from J, with 19 bases between. This record belongs to a study of human T cells and chemical hapten exposure. Study details: The sensitizing agent was 2% DPC, placed on about 2 cm by about 2 cm of upper inner arm skin. It was small differences in pooled library volume that mainly caused per-sample TCR yields to vary.

Each cDNA molecule in the library carried unique molecular identifiers. Each CDR3 protein gets one entry after TCRdb re-called the RACE reads with MiXCR. Here the sample spans tens of thousands of distinct CDR3 sequences, approximately 8% being singletons. The chain couples TRBV5-1 to TRBJ1-6; tentative D call: TRBD1 (6 bases). This sample comprised whole blood, obtained in connection with sensitization to the hapten diphenylcyclopropenone (DPC). This receptor was taken from a young woman with alopecia areata. Some clones in this sample may be carry-over from other donors' samples. The CDR3 sequence: CASSLYLVGQGYSPLHF. The CDR3 coding sequence is TGCGCCAGCAGCTTGTATCTTGTCGGGCAGGGGTATTCACCCCTCCACTTT.